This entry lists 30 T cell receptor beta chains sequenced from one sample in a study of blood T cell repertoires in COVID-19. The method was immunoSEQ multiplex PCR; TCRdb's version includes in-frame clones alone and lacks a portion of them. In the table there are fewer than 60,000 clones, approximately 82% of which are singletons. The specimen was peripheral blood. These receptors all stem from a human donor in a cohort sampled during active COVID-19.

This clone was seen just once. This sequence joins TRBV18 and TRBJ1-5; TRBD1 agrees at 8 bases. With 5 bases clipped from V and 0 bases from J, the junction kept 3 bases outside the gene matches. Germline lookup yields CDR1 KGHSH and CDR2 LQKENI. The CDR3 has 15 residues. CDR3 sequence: CASSAGQVSNQPQHF. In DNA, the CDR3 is TGTGCCAGCTCAGCGGGACAGGTTAGCAATCAGCCCCAGCATTTT. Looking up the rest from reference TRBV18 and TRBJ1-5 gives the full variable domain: NAGVMQNPRHLVRRRGQEARLRCSPMKGHSHVYWYRQLPEEGLKFMVYLQKENIIDESGMPKERFSAEFPKEGPSILRIQQVVRGDSAAYFCASSAGQVSNQPQHFGDGTRLSIL.

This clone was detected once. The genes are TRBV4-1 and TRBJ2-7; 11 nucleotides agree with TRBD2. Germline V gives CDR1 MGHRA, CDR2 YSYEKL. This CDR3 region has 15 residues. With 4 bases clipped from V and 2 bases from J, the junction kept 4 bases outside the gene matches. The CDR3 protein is CASSLTSGETYEQYF. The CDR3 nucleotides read TGCGCCAGCAGCCTGACTAGCGGGGAGACCTACGAGCAGTACTTC.

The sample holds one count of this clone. CDR3 DNA sequence: TGTGCCAGCAGCTTGGGACTAGCGGGAGATGAGCAGTACTTC. Amino acid sequence: CASSLGLAGDEQYF. The chain uses TRBV7-2 and TRBJ2-7; 14 bases are a match to TRBD2. The CDR3 sequence is 14 residues long. Germline CDR1 reads SGHTA; CDR2 reads FQGNSA. The V gene end was trimmed by 3 bases and the J gene end by 7 bases; junction bases not matched to a gene: 2.

DNA for the CDR3: TGCAGTGCTAGTCCCGGGACAGGGGTCACTGAAGCTTTCTTT. It translates to CSASPGTGVTEAFF. J is TRBJ1-1 and V is TRBV20-1; 10 positions match TRBD1. V was pared by 3 bases and J by 4 bases, with 5 bases of the junction left unmatched. The germline V gene has CDR1 DFQATT and CDR2 SNEGSKA (reference sequence). This CDR3 region has 14 residues.

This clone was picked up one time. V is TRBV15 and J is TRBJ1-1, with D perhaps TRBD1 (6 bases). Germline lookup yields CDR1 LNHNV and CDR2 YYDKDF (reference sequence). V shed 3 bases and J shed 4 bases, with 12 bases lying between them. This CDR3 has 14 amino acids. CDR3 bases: TGTGCCACCAGCAGGACAGGCCCGGGCACTGAAGCTTTCTTT. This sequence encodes CATSRTGPGTEAFF.

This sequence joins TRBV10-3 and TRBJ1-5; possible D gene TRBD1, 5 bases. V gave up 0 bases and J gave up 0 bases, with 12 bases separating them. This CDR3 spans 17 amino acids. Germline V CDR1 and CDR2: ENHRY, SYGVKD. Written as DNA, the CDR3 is TGTGCCATCAGTGAGTCGTCCGCAGGGTATAGCAATCAGCCCCAGCATTTT. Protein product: CAISESSAGYSNQPQHF.

The DNA of the CDR3 is TGTGCTAGTGGTTTGAGTGGCGGGAGATTGGAGACCCAGTACTTC. Protein product: CASGLSGGRLETQYF. The J gene is TRBJ2-5, the V gene TRBV12-5; 7 bases line up with TRBD2. Germline V gene sequence: CDR1 LGHNT, CDR2 FRNRAP. The CDR3 has 15 residues. After removal of 2 bases from V and 5 bases from J, the junction contained 8 bases not matched to a gene.

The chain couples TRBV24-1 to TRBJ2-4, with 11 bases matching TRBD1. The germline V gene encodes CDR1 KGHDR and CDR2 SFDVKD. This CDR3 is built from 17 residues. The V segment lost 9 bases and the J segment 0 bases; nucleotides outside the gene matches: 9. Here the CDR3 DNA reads TGTGCCACCGTCCGGGACAGGGGGACACTAGCCAAAAACATTCAGTACTTC. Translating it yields CATVRDRGTLAKNIQYF.

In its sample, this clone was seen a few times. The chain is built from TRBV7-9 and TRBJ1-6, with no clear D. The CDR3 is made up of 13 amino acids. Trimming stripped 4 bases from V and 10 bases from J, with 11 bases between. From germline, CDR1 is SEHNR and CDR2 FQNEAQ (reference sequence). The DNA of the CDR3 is TGTGCCAGCAGCTCCCAGGAGGGATCACCCCTCCACTTT. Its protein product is CASSSQEGSPLHF.

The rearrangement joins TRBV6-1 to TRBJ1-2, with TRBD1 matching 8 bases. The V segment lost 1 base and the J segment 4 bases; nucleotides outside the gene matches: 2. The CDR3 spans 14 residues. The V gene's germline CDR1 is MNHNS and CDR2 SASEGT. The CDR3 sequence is CASSEGQGTYGYTF. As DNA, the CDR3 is TGTGCCAGCAGTGAAGGACAGGGGACCTATGGCTACACCTTC.

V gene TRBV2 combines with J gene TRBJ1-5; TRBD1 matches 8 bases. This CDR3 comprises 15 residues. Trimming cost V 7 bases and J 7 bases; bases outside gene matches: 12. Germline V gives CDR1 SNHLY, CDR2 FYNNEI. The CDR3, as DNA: TGTGCCAGCACTACCGGACAGGGAAAGGGACAGCCCCAGCATTTT. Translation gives CASTTGQGKGQPQHF.

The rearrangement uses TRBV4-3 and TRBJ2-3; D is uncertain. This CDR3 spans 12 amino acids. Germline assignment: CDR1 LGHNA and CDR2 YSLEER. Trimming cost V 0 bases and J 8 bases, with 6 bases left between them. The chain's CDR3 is CASSQDRSTQYF. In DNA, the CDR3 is TGCGCCAGCAGCCAAGATCGTAGTACGCAGTATTTT.

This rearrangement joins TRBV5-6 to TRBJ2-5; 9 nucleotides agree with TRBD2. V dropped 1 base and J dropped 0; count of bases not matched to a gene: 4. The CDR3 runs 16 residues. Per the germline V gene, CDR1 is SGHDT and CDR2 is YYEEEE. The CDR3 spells CASSLRGTSYQETQYF. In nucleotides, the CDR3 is TGTGCCAGCAGCTTGAGGGGGACTAGCTACCAAGAGACCCAGTACTTC.

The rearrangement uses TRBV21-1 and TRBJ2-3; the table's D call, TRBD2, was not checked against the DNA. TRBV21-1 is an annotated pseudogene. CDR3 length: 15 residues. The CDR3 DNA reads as TGTGCCAGCACCTCAGCGGGAGGGCCGTCAGATACGCAGTATTTT. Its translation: CASTSAGGPSDTQYF.

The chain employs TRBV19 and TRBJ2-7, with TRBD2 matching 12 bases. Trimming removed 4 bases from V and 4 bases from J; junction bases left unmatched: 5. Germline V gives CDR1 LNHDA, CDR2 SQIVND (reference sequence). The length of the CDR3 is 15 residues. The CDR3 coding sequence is TGTGCCAGTAGTACCCTAGCGGGAGGGCCGTACGAGCAGTACTTC. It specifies CASSTLAGGPYEQYF.

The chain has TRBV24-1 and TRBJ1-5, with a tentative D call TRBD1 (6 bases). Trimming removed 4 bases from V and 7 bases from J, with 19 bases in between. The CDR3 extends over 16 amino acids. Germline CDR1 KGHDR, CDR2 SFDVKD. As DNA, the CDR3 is TGTGCCACCAGTGACTCCACCGTCAGGGGCAGGCAGCCCCAGCATTTT. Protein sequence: CATSDSTVRGRQPQHF.

The CDR3 sequence is CSAGQGLNTEAFF. The CDR3 nucleotides are TGCAGCGCCGGACAGGGACTGAACACTGAAGCTTTCTTT. The chain has TRBV29-1 and TRBJ1-1; 8 bases line up with TRBD1. This CDR3 is 13 amino acids long. The V gene end was trimmed by 7 bases and the J gene end by 0 bases; junction bases not matched to a gene: 4. Germline V lookup: CDR1 SQVTM, CDR2 ANQGSEA. The whole variable domain, remainder taken from reference TRBV29-1 and TRBJ1-1, is SAVISQKPSRDICQRGTSLTIQCQVDSQVTMMFWYRQQPGQSLTLIATANQGSEATYESGFVIDKFPISRPNLTFSTLTVSNMSPEDSSIYLCSAGQGLNTEAFFGQGTRLTVV.

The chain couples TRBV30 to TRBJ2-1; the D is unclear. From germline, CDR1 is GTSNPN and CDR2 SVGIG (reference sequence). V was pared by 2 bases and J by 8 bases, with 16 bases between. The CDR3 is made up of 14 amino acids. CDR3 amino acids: CAWSMIVENDEQFF. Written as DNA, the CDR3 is TGTGCCTGGAGTATGATAGTGGAGAACGATGAGCAGTTCTTC.

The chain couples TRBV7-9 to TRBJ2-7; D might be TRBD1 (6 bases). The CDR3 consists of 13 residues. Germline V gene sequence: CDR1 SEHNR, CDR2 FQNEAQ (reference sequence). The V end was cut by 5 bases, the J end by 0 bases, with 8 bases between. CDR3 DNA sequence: TGTGCCAGCAGCCGGGACACCTCCTACGAGCAGTACTTC. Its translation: CASSRDTSYEQYF.

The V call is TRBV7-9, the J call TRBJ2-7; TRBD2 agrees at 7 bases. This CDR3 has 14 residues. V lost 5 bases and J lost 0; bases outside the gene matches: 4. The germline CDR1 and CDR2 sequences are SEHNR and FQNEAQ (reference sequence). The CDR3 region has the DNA TGTGCCAGCAGCCCAACGGGAGGCTCCTACGAGCAGTACTTC. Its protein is CASSPTGGSYEQYF.

The CDR3 DNA follows: TGTGCCAGCAGCTTAGCGGGGGACAGTGGAACCTACGAGCAGTACTTC. This translates into CASSLAGDSGTYEQYF. The chain has TRBV7-2 and TRBJ2-7; 7 bases align to TRBD1. V lost 0 bases to trimming and J lost 2 bases; unmatched junction nucleotides: 7. Germline loops: CDR1 SGHTA, CDR2 FQGNSA. The CDR3 is made up of 16 amino acids.

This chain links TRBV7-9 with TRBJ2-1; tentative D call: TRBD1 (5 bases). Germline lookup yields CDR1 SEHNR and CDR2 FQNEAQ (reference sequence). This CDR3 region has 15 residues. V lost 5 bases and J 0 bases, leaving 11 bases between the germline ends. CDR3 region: CASSKDTSSYNEQFF. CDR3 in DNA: TGTGCCAGCAGCAAGGACACCAGCTCCTACAATGAGCAGTTCTTC.

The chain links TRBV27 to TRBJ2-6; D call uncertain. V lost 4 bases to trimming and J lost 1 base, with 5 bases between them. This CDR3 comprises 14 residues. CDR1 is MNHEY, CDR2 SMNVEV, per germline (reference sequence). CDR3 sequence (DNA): TGTGCCAGCAGTTGGAGTTCTGGGGCCAACGTCCTGACTTTC. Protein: CASSWSSGANVLTF.

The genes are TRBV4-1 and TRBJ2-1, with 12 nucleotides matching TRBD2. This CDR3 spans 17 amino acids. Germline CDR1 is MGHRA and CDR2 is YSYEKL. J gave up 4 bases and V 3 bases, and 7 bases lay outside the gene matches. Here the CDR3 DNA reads TGCGCCAGCAGCCAGGGGGGACTAGCGGGCATGTACAATGAGCAGTTCTTC. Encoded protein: CASSQGGLAGMYNEQFF.

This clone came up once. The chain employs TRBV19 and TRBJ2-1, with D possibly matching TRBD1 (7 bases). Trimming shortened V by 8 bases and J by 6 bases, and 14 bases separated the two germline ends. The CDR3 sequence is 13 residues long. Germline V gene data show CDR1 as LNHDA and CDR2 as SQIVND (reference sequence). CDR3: CASSQGGPNEQFF. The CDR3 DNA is TGTGCCAGTTCTCAGGGGGGCCCCAATGAGCAGTTCTTC.

CDR3 region: CAWSVTGGHYGYTF. DNA of the CDR3: TGTGCCTGGAGTGTTACAGGGGGTCACTATGGCTACACCTTC. The gene calls are TRBV30 and TRBJ1-2, with 8 bases matching TRBD1. CDR3 size: 14 residues. In germline, CDR1 is GTSNPN, CDR2 SVGIG (reference sequence). V lost 0 bases, J lost 3 bases, and 3 bases stayed unmatched.

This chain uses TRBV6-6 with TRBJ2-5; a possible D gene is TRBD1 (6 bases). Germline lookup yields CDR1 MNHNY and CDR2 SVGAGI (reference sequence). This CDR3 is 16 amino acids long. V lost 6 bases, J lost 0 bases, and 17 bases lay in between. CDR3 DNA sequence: TGTGCCAGCAGGGATACAGGGAGTGGGGACCAAGAGACCCAGTACTTC. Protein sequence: CASRDTGSGDQETQYF.

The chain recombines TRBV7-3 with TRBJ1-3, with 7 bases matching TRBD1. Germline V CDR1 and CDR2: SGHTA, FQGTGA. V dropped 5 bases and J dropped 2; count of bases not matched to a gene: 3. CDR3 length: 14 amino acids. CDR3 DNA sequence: TGTGCCAGCAGCCCACAGGGGACTGGAAACACCATATATTTT. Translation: CASSPQGTGNTIYF.

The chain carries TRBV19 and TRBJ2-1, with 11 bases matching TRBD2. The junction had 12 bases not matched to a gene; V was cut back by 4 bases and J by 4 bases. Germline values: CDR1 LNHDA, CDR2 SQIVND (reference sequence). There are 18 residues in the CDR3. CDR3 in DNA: TGTGCCAGTAGTAGGGGTAGCGGGAGGGCTGGTGTTTACAATGAGCAGTTCTTC. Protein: CASSRGSGRAGVYNEQFF.

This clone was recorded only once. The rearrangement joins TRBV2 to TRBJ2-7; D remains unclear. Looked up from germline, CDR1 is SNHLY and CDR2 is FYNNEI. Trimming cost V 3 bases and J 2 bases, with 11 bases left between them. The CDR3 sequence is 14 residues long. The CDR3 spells CASSDSGRTYEQYF. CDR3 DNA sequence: TGTGCCAGCAGTGATTCTGGCAGAACCTACGAGCAGTACTTC.